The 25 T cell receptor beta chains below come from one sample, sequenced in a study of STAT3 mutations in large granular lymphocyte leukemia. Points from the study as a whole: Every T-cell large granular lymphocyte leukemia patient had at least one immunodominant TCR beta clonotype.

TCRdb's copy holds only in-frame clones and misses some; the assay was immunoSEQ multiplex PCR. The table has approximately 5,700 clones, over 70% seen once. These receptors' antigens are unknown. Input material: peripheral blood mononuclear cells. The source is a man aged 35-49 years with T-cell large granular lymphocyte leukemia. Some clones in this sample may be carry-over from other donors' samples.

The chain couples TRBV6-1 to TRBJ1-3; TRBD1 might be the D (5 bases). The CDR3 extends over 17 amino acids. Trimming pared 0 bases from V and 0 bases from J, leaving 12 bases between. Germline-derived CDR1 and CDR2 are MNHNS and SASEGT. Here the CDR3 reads CASSEAHGGSSGNTIYF. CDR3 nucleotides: TGTGCCAGCAGTGAAGCGCACGGGGGGAGCTCTGGAAACACCATATATTTT.

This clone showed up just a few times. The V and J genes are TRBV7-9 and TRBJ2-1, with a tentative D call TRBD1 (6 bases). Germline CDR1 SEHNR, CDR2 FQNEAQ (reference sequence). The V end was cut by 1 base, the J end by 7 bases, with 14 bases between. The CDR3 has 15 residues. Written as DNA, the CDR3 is TGTGCCAGCAGCTTAGGGGGGCGGACAGAGAATGAGCAGTTCTTC. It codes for CASSLGGRTENEQFF. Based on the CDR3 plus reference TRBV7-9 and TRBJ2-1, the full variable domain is DTGVSQNPRHKITKRGQNVTFRCDPISEHNRLYWYRQTLGQGPEFLTYFQNEAQLEKSRLLSDRFSAERPKGSFSTLEIQRTEQGDSAMYLCASSLGGRTENEQFFGPGTRLTVL.

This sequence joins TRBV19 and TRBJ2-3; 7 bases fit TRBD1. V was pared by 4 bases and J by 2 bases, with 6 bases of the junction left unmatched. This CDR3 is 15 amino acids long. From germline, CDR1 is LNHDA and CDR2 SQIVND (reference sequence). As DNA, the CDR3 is TGTGCCAGTAGTACTGGGACAGCTCACACAGATACGCAGTATTTT. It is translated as CASSTGTAHTDTQYF.

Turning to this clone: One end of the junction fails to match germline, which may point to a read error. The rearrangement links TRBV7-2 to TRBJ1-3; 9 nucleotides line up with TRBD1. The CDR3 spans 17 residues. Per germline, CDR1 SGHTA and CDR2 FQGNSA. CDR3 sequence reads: CASSLATGGVSGNTIYF. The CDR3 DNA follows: TGTGCCAGCAGCCTAGCGACAGGGGGGGTCTCTGGAAACACCATATATTTT.

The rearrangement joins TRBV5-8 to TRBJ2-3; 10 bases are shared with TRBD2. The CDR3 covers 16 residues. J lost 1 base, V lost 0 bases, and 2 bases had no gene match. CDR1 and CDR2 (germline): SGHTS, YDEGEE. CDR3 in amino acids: CASSLGSGRRTDTQYF. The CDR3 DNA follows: TGTGCCAGCAGCTTGGGTAGCGGGAGGCGCACAGATACGCAGTATTTT.

The CDR3, as DNA: TGTGCCAGCAGCTTGGTAGGACAGGGACGTACCAACATTCAGTACTTC. This sequence encodes CASSLVGQGRTNIQYF. V and J are TRBV5-4 and TRBJ2-4; the match to TRBD1 covers 8 bases. CDR1 is SGHNT, CDR2 YYREEE, per germline (reference sequence). Germline trimming cut 0 bases from V and 7 bases from J; bases unmatched to any gene: 9. CDR3 length equals 16 residues.

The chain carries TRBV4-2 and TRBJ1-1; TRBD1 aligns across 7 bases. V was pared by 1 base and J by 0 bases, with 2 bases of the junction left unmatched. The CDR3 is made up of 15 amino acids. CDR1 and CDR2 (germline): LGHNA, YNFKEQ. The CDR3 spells CASSQVTGLNTEAFF. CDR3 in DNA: TGTGCCAGCAGCCAAGTGACAGGGTTGAACACTGAAGCTTTCTTT.

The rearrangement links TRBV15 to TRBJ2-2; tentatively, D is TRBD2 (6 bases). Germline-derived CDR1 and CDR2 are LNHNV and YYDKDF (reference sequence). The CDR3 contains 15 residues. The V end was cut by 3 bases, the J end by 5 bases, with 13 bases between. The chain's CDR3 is CATSRDRDSTGELFF. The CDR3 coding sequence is TGTGCCACCAGCAGGGATCGGGACTCAACCGGGGAGCTGTTTTTT.

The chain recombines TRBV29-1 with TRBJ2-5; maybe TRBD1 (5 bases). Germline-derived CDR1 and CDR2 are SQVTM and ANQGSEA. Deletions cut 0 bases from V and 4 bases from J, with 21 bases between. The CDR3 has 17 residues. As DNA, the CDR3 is TGCAGCGTTGAAGATCTTGAGGCATCCAGGGTTAGAGAGACCCAGTACTTC. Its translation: CSVEDLEASRVRETQYF.

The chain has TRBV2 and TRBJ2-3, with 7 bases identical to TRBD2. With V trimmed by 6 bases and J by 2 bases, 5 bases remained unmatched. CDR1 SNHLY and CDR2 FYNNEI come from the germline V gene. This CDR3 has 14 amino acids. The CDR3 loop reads CASRPGTITDTQYF. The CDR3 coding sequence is TGTGCCAGCAGGCCCGGGACTATCACAGATACGCAGTATTTT.

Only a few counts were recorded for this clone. This chain's CDR3 is CASSVVSTGELFF. Here the CDR3 DNA reads TGTGCCAGCAGCGTAGTCTCCACCGGGGAGCTGTTTTTT. The J gene is TRBJ2-2, the V gene TRBV9; D gene uncertain. V lost 0 bases and J 4 bases, leaving 4 bases between the germline ends. Germline CDR1 and CDR2: SGDLS and YYNGEE. This CDR3 has 13 residues.

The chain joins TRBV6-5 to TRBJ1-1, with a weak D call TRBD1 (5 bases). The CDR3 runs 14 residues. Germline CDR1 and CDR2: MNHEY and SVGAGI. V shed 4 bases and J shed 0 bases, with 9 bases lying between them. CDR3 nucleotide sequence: TGTGCCAGCAGTTTAGACAGAATGAACACTGAAGCTTTCTTT. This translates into CASSLDRMNTEAFF.

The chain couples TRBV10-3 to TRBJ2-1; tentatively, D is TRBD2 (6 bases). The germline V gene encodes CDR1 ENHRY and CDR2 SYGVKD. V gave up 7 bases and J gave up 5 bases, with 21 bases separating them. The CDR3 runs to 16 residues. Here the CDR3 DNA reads TGTGCCATCAAGGTAGCCTCGGCGGGAAAGAACAATGAGCAGTTCTTC. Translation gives CAIKVASAGKNNEQFF.

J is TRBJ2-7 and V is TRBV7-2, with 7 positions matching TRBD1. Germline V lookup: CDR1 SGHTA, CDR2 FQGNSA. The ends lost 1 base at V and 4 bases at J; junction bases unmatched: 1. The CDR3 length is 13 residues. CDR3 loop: CASSLDRGYEQYF. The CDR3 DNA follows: TGTGCCAGCAGCTTAGACAGGGGATACGAGCAGTACTTC.

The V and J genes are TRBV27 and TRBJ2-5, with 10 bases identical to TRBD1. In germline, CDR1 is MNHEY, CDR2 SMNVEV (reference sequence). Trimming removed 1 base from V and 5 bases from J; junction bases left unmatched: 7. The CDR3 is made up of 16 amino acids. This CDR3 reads CASSLYDRGRRETQYF. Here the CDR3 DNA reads TGTGCCAGCAGTTTATATGACAGGGGGCGTCGGGAGACCCAGTACTTC.

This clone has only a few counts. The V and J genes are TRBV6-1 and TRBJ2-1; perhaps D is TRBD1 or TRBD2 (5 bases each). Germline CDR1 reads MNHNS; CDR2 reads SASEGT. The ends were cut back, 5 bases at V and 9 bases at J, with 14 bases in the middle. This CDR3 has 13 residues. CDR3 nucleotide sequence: TGTGCCAGCAGTACGGGACCTTGGGGTGAGCAGTTCTTC. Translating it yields CASSTGPWGEQFF.

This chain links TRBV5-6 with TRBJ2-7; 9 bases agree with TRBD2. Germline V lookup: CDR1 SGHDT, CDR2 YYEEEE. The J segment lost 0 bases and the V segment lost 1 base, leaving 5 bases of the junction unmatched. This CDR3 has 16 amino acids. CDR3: CASSLFLREGSYEQYF. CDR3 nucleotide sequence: TGTGCCAGCAGCTTGTTTTTGCGGGAGGGCTCCTACGAGCAGTACTTC.

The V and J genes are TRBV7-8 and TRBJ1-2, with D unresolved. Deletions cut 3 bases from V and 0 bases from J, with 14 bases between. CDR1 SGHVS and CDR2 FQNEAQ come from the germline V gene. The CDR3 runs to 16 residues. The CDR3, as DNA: TGTGCCAGCAGCTTCGGACGCGGACTGCCTAACTATGGCTACACCTTC. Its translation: CASSFGRGLPNYGYTF.

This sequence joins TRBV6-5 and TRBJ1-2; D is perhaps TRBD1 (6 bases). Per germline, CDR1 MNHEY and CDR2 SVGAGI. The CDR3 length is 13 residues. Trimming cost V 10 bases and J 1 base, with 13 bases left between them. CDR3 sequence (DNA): TGTGCCACCACAGGGAGGTATAACTATGGCTACACCTTC. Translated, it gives CATTGRYNYGYTF.

The CDR3 nucleotides are TGTGCCAGTAGTACGACAGTAAATAGCAATCAGCCCCAGCATTTT. Its translation: CASSTTVNSNQPQHF. The V gene is TRBV19, the J gene TRBJ1-5; D is possibly TRBD1 (5 bases). V was cut by 4 bases and J by 0 bases, with 10 bases left in between. CDR1 and CDR2 from the germline V gene are LNHDA and SQIVND (reference sequence). There are 15 residues in the CDR3.

The CDR3 loop is CASSLAGGLYEQYF. The CDR3 DNA sequence: TGTGCCAGCAGCTTGGCGGGAGGGCTCTACGAGCAGTACTTC. This chain connects TRBV5-4 to TRBJ2-7; the match to TRBD2 covers 8 bases. The CDR3 length is 14 residues. Trimming took 0 bases from V and 3 from J; bases not matched to a gene: 2. Germline V lookup: CDR1 SGHNT, CDR2 YYREEE (reference sequence).

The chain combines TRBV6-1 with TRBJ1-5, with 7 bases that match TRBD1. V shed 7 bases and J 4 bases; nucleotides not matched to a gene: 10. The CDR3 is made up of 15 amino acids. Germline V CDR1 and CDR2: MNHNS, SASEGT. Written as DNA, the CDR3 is TGTGCCAGCAAAGCCCCAGGGGGTGTTAATCAGCCCCAGCATTTT. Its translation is CASKAPGGVNQPQHF.

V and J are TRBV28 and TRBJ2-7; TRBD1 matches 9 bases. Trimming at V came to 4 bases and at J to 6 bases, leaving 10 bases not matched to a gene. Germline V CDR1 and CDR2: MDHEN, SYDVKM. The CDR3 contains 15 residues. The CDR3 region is CASSSRDRAFLEQYF. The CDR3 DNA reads TGTGCCAGCAGTTCCCGGGACAGGGCCTTTCTCGAGCAGTACTTC.

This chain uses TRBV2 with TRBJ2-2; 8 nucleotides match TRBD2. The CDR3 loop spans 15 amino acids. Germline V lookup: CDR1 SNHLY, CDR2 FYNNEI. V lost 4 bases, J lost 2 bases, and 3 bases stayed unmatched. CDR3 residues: CASSGTSGNTGELFF. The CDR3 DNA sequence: TGTGCCAGCAGTGGAACTAGCGGCAACACCGGGGAGCTGTTTTTT.

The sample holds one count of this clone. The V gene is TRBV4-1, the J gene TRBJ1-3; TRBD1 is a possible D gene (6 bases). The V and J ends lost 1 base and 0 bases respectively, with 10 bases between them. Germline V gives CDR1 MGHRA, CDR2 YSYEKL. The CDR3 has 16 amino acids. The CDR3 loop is CASSQADRRSGNTIYF. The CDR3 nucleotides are TGCGCCAGCAGCCAAGCCGACAGGCGCTCTGGAAACACCATATATTTT.